This note documents a single T cell receptor beta chain sequence. The antigen it recognizes is unknown. Base quality data are lacking; no much larger clone is found one base away. Genomic DNA was extracted from sorted cells with the Quick-DNA Microprep Kit. TCRbeta DNA was amplified with the immunoSEQ hsTCRbeta kit following the manufacturer's protocol. An Illumina MiSeq instrument was used to sequence the TCRbeta libraries. On the authors' methods: Once out-of-frame sequences had been removed, approximately 2,000,000 distinct TCRbeta sequences were left, which works out to an average of roughly 64,000 per individual. Each individual was scored by the count of 150 to 200 previously reported CMV-associated TCRbeta sequences and the total productive distinct TCRbeta count. A beta-binomial model was reimplemented in Python, and random forests from scikit-learn, run with default parameters, were trained on data from the US cohort. On the Belgian cohort, classifier performance was reported as the median AUC, along with percentile confidence intervals, across 10,000 bootstrap iterations. TCRdb stores this immuneACCESS table with in-frame sequences only. Part of the clones is absent; in the studies checked, under half of the shortfall reflects unresolved V genes, and no reason is known for the rest. From that table come the V and J calls and clone size; the DNA was used to work out D and trimming. A total of 84,000 or so clones appear in this sample, 65% to 85% of them only once. The ten largest clones take up roughly 0.8% of the sample.

CDR1 and CDR2 (SGHNT, YENEEA) derive from the germline V gene. V is trimmed back by 3 bases and J by 2 bases, and the junction contains 8 bases that no gene match accounts for. Its CDR3 holds 17 amino acids, cysteine through phenylalanine. Kept here is only the CDR3 DNA, which spans 51 bases and is read in frame from base 1. The record originates from a study of memory CD4+ T cells and cytomegalovirus serostatus (dated by TCRdb to the late 2010s). Context from the whole study: The cohort comprised 33 healthy Belgian adults, 9 CMV seropositive and roughly 24 CMV seronegative. The study sequenced CD4+ memory TCRbeta repertoires of a Belgian cohort with known cytomegalovirus serostatus to replicate a published TCR-based CMV serostatus classifier.

Points the paper makes about the study in general: Among the 150 to 200 previously reported CMV-associated TCRbeta sequences, some 67 showed up in the CD4+ memory repertoires, with each one found in between one and five individuals. On the Belgian cohort, the classifier based on the original framework reached a median bootstrapped AUC of 0.95, with a 95% CI of 0.76-1.00. For CMV serostatus prediction, a median bootstrapped AUC of approximately 0.95 was reached with the original framework, and a median bootstrapped AUC of 0.91 was reached with a US-trained random forest. Unlike the original study, which covered naive and memory CD4+ and CD8+ populations, the Belgian study sequenced only CD4+CD45RO+ memory cells. The results were interpreted as suggesting that the CMV-associated TCR signature is mostly present in the CD4+ memory repertoire.

A FACSAria II was used to sort memory CD4+ T cells, defined as single viable CD3+CD4+CD8-CD45RO+ cells. CMV serostatus was assessed using a Roche Elecsys assay, by which serum IgG against CMV pp150, pp28, p38 and p52 was detected. After the samples were thawed, total CD4+ T cells were enriched through positive selection using CD4 magnetic microbeads. The samples came from a separate study whose specific focus was interrogating the CD4+ T cell memory repertoire. Following standard operating procedures, peripheral blood mononuclear cells were isolated and cryopreserved, while serum was kept at -80 degrees C. The staining relied on CD3-PerCP (BW264/56), CD4-APC (RPA-T4), CD45RO-PE (UCHT1) and CD8-Pacific Orange (3B5) antibodies, and Sytox blue was used to exclude non-viable cells.

Sequenced material: memory CD4+ T cells from blood. The TCR comes from an adult in good health and CMV-seronegative. The sequence joins TRBV11-3 to TRBJ2-3; the central 10 bases match TRBD2. The CDR3 has the sequence CASSFRSSGGATDTQYF. Here is the DNA: TGTGCCAGCAGCTTTCGTTCCAGCGGGGGGGCCACAGATACGCAGTATTTT.